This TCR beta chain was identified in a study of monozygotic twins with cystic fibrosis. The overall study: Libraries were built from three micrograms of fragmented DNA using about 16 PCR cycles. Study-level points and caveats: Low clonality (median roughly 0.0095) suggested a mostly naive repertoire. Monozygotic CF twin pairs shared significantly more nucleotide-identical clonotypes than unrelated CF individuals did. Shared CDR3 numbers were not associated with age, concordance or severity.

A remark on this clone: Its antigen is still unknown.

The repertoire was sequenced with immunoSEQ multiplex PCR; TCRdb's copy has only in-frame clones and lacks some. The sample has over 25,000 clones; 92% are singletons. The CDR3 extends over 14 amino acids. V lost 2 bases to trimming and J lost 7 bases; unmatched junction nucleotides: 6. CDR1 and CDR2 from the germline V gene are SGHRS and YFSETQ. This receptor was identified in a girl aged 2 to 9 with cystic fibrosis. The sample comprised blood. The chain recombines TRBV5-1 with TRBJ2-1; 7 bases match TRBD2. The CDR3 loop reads CASSLVAGVNEQFF. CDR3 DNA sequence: TGCGCCAGCAGCTTAGTGGCGGGAGTGAATGAGCAGTTCTTC.